A single sample is the source of the 22 T cell receptor beta chains below, sequenced in a study of breast tumors, draining lymph nodes, adjacent tissues. Axillary draining lymph nodes of breast cancer patients supplied the node samples. TCRdb called the multiplex PCR reads again in MiXCR, with one record for every CDR3 protein. This table has roughly 120,000 distinct CDR3 sequences, roughly 21% appearing once. Material: axillary lymph node tissue. These receptors originate from a female donor with breast cancer. Some clones in this sample may be carry-over from other donors' samples.

The gene calls are TRBV9 and TRBJ2-2; 10 nucleotides line up with TRBD1. This CDR3 region has 16 residues. CDR1 is SGDLS and CDR2 is YYNGEE in the germline V gene. The junction had 3 bases not matched to a gene; V was cut back by 0 bases and J by 4 bases. The CDR3 sequence is CASSVETGGITGELFF. In DNA form, the CDR3 reads TGTGCCAGCAGCGTAGAGACAGGGGGCATCACCGGGGAGCTGTTTTTT.

This clonotype was detected ten times or more. This chain's CDR3 is CATILNKSPLHF. CDR3 DNA: TGTGCCACCATTCTAAACAAATCACCCCTCCACTTT. The genes are TRBV6-1 and TRBJ1-6; D is unclear. Germline V gene data show CDR1 as MNHNS and CDR2 as SASEGT. This CDR3 region has 12 residues. V dropped 10 bases and J dropped 10 bases, with 14 bases sitting between them.

The sample holds many counts of this clonotype. V is TRBV6-6 and J is TRBJ2-5, with D unclear. V lost 8 bases and J 4 bases, leaving 11 bases between the germline ends. CDR3 size: 12 residues. Germline CDR1 and CDR2: MNHNY and SVGAGI (reference sequence). The CDR3 here is CASAPRSETQYF. The CDR3 DNA reads TGTGCCAGCGCCCCCAGATCAGAGACCCAGTACTTC.

In its sample, this clonotype was seen many times. The V gene is TRBV20-1, the J gene TRBJ1-2; the match to TRBD1 covers 7 bases. The length of the CDR3 is 13 residues. Germline V gives CDR1 DFQATT, CDR2 SNEGSKA (reference sequence). Losses at the gene ends were 4 bases for V and 3 bases for J; bases not matched to a gene: 5. CDR3 sequence reads: CSATGTVYYGYTF. The CDR3 DNA reads as TGCAGTGCTACTGGGACAGTCTACTATGGCTACACCTTC.

Comments on this clonotype: A read error is possible here, since a much larger clone lies one base away. The CDR3 protein is CASSKDRGPYNEQFF. In DNA form, the CDR3 reads TGCGCCAGCAGCAAAGACAGGGGGCCTTACAATGAGCAGTTCTTC. This chain links TRBV5-1 with TRBJ2-1; 10 bases align to TRBD1. The CDR3 spans 15 residues. In germline, CDR1 is SGHRS, CDR2 YFSETQ. V was clipped by 4 bases and J by 4 bases; unmatched bases: 5.

This clonotype showed up many times. V is TRBV27 and J is TRBJ2-7, with 11 nucleotides matching TRBD2. The CDR3 covers 16 residues. The germline V gene encodes CDR1 MNHEY and CDR2 SMNVEV (reference sequence). With V trimmed by 4 bases and J by 4 bases, 9 bases remained unmatched. CDR3 amino acids: CASSSKLAGDIYEQYF. The CDR3 bases are TGTGCCAGCAGTTCGAAACTAGCGGGGGACATTTACGAGCAGTACTTC.

At least ten counts were recorded for this clonotype. The chain has TRBV11-2 and TRBJ2-7, with 11 bases fitting TRBD2. Germline CDR1 is SGHAT and CDR2 is FQNNGV. Losses at the gene ends were 7 bases for V and 7 bases for J; bases not matched to a gene: 12. This CDR3 is 15 amino acids long. CDR3: CASNHLAGGLKEQYF. CDR3 DNA: TGTGCCAGCAACCACCTAGCGGGAGGACTAAAAGAGCAGTACTTC.

There are many counts of this clonotype. This chain's CDR3 is CSAARLAGGYEQYF. CDR3 coding DNA: TGCAGTGCTGCGAGACTAGCGGGGGGATACGAGCAGTACTTC. The V gene is TRBV20-1, the J gene TRBJ2-7; 13 positions match TRBD2. The CDR3 contains 14 residues. CDR1 and CDR2 from the germline V gene are DFQATT and SNEGSKA (reference sequence). V lost 5 bases, J lost 4 bases, and 5 bases stayed unmatched.

Points on this clonotype: One base away lies a much larger clone, so this may be a sequencing read error. Likely a read error: the CDR3 ends without its conserved phenylalanine or tryptophan. The gene calls are TRBV20-1 and TRBJ2-5; the D is unclear. Trimming removed 0 bases at V and 0 bases at J, with 8 bases between. CDR3 length: 14 residues. The V gene's germline CDR1 is DFQATT and CDR2 SNEGSKA (reference sequence). CDR3 amino acids: CSAREPRNQETQYS. In DNA, the CDR3 is TGCAGTGCTAGAGAACCGCGCAACCAAGAGACCCAGTACTCC.

In this sample, this clonotype turned up many times. The CDR3 region has the DNA TGCGCCAGCAGCGGAACCGGGGAGCTGTTTTTT. Protein product: CASSGTGELFF. This chain links TRBV5-1 with TRBJ2-2, with D hard to call. Germline V gives CDR1 SGHRS, CDR2 YFSETQ. Trimming left V 4 bases short and J 5 bases short, with 3 bases between. The CDR3 loop spans 11 amino acids.

This clonotype was recorded many times. The rearrangement joins TRBV7-9 to TRBJ2-7; TRBD2 agrees at 8 bases. This CDR3 comprises 13 residues. J was trimmed by 5 bases and V by 4 bases; bases with no gene match: 4. Germline CDR1 reads SEHNR; CDR2 reads FQNEAQ (reference sequence). CDR3 residues: CASSSLAGHEQYF. DNA for the CDR3: TGTGCCAGCAGCTCGCTAGCGGGCCACGAGCAGTACTTC.

This clonotype showed up many times. The chain carries TRBV19 and TRBJ2-7, with D perhaps TRBD1 (5 bases). Trimming pared 3 bases from V and 2 bases from J, leaving 11 bases between. CDR3 length: 14 residues. CDR1 is LNHDA and CDR2 is SQIVND in the germline V gene (reference sequence). CDR3 amino acids: CASSIKADTYEQYF. CDR3 sequence (DNA): TGTGCCAGTAGTATTAAGGCGGACACCTACGAGCAGTACTTC.

This clonotype was counted many times. The chain is built from TRBV2 and TRBJ2-2, with a possible D match to TRBD1 (8 bases). This CDR3 contains 15 residues. Trimming shortened V by 4 bases and J by 5 bases, and 14 bases separated the two germline ends. From germline, CDR1 is SNHLY and CDR2 FYNNEI. This CDR3 is CASSVGQGGTGELFF. The CDR3 coding sequence is TGTGCCAGCAGTGTAGGACAGGGAGGGACCGGGGAGCTGTTTTTT.

Many counts were recorded for this clonotype. The rearrangement joins TRBV6-5 to TRBJ1-4; perhaps TRBD1 as D (5 bases). Germline assignment: CDR1 MNHEY and CDR2 SVGAGI. The CDR3 runs to 14 residues. Trimming pared 4 bases from V and 4 bases from J, leaving 10 bases between. The CDR3 DNA sequence: TGTGCCAGCAGTTGGACAAGGGATAATGAAAAACTGTTTTTT. Its protein is CASSWTRDNEKLFF.

At least ten counts were recorded for this clonotype. The chain uses TRBV19 and TRBJ1-5; TRBD1 might be the D (6 bases). The CDR3 is made up of 14 amino acids. V was cut by 7 bases and J by 4 bases, with 14 bases left in between. The V gene's germline CDR1 is LNHDA and CDR2 SQIVND (reference sequence). In DNA, the CDR3 is TGTGCCAGTACTCCACAACAGGGTAATCAGCCCCAGCATTTT. Translation gives CASTPQQGNQPQHF.

In this sample, this clonotype turned up many times. The chain recombines TRBV4-1 with TRBJ1-5, with TRBD1 identical over 9 bases. The germline V gene encodes CDR1 MGHRA and CDR2 YSYEKL. This CDR3 spans 16 amino acids. The junction had 8 bases not matched to a gene; V was cut back by 2 bases and J by 6 bases. CDR3 in DNA: TGCGCCAGCAGCCAAATACCCGGGACAGGGATTCAGCCCCAGCATTTT. This sequence encodes CASSQIPGTGIQPQHF.

This clonotype occurred many times. The genes are TRBV5-6 and TRBJ1-2, with TRBD1 matching 9 bases. The CDR3 length is 14 residues. Germline CDR1 reads SGHDT; CDR2 reads YYEEEE. With V trimmed by 4 bases and J by 8 bases, 9 bases remained unmatched. In DNA, the CDR3 is TGTGCCAGCAGCAAGCGACAGGGGGAGAGGGGCTACACCTTC. It specifies CASSKRQGERGYTF. The variable domain in full, with the rest retrieved from reference TRBV5-6 and TRBJ1-2, is DAGVTQSPTHLIKTRGQQVTLRCSPKSGHDTVSWYQQALGQGPQFIFQYYEEEERQRGNFPDRFSGHQFPNYSSELNVNALLLGDSALYLCASSKRQGERGYTFGSGTRLTVV.

Regarding this clonotype: Possible read error: a much larger clone is one base away. The chain is built from TRBV20-1 and TRBJ1-5; no reliable D call. Germline assignment: CDR1 DFQATT and CDR2 SNEGSKA (reference sequence). The CDR3 runs to 13 residues. The V and J ends lost 5 bases and 5 bases respectively, with 13 bases between them. CDR3 in DNA: TGCAGTGCTCTAACGGACCAGGATCAGCCCCAGCATTTT. As protein: CSALTDQDQPQHF.

This clonotype occurred once. The chain employs TRBV4-2 and TRBJ1-1; D possibly corresponds to TRBD1 (5 bases). In germline, CDR1 is LGHNA, CDR2 YNFKEQ. The ends were cut back, 0 bases at V and 4 bases at J, with 9 bases in the middle. The CDR3 length is 14 residues. This chain's CDR3 is CASSQETVSTEAFF. DNA of the CDR3: TGTGCCAGCAGCCAAGAGACAGTGAGCACTGAAGCTTTCTTT.

This clonotype was detected many times. The chain has TRBV6-6 and TRBJ2-1; D is uncertain. Germline V gene lookup returns CDR1 MNHNY and CDR2 SVGAGI (reference sequence). Between the trimmed V and J ends, which lost 2 bases and 5 bases, there was a span of 7 bases. CDR3 size: 13 residues. CDR3 sequence (DNA): TGTGCCAGCAGTTACCCCCCCAACAATGAGCAGTTCTTC. Translation gives CASSYPPNNEQFF.

This clonotype was seen only once. Possible read error: a much larger clone is one base away. The chain has TRBV3-1 and TRBJ2-7, with TRBD2 matching over 9 bases. The CDR3 extends over 14 amino acids. Germline assignment: CDR1 LGHDT and CDR2 YNNKEL (reference sequence). V lost 5 bases, J lost 3 bases, and 5 bases stayed unmatched. CDR3 DNA sequence: TGTGCCAGCAGCTGTAGCGGGAGAAGCTACGAGCAGTACTTC. This sequence encodes CASSCSGRSYEQYF.

Ten or more counts support this clonotype. The chain carries TRBV4-1 and TRBJ2-6; D gene ambiguous. The germline V and J ends were trimmed by 1 base and 2 bases, with 9 bases remaining between them. The V gene's germline CDR1 is MGHRA and CDR2 YSYEKL. This CDR3 is 16 amino acids long. CDR3 DNA sequence: TGCGCCAGCAGCCAAGTCATAGGTGCTGGGGCCAACGTCCTGACTTTC. Amino acid sequence: CASSQVIGAGANVLTF.